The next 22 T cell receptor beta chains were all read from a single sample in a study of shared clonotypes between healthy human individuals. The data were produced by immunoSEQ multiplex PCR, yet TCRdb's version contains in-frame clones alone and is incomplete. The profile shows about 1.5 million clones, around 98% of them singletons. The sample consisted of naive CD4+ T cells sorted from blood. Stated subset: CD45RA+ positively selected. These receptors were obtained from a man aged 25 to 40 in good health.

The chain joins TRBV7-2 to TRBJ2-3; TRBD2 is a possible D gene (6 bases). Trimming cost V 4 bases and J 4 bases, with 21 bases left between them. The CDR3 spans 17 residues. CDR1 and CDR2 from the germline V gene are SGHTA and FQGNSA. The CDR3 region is CASSSVRLGTFADTQYF. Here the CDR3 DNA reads TGTGCCAGCAGCTCAGTACGACTAGGGACGTTTGCAGATACGCAGTATTTT.

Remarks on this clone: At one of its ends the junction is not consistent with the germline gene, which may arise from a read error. The CDR3 reads CASELAGATATQYF. The CDR3 DNA reads TGTGCCAGCGAGCTAGCGGGAGCTACAGCTACGCAGTATTTT. J is TRBJ2-3 and V is TRBV7-8, with 10 bases matching TRBD2. Germline-derived CDR1 and CDR2 are SGHVS and FQNEAQ. This CDR3 comprises 14 residues.

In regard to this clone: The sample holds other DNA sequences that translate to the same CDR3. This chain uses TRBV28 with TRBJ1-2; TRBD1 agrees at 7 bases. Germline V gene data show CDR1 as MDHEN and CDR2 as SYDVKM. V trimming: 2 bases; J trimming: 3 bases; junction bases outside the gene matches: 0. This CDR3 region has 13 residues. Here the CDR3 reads CASSLQGDYGYTF. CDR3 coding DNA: TGTGCCAGCAGTTTACAGGGGGACTATGGCTACACCTTC.

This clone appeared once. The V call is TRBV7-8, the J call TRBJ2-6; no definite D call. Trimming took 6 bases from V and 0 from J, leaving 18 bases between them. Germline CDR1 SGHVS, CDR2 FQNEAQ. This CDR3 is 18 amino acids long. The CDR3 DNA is TGTGCCAGCAGGAGTGGGCGCCGCAACTCCTCTGGGGCCAACGTCCTGACTTTC. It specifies CASRSGRRNSSGANVLTF.

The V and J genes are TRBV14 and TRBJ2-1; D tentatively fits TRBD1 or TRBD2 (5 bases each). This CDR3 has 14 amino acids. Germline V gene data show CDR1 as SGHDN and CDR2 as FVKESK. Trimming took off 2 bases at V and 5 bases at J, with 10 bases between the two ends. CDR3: CASSQSGLHNEQFF. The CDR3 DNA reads TGTGCCAGCAGCCAATCGGGGCTACACAATGAGCAGTTCTTC. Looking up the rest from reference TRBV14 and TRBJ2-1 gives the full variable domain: EAGVTQFPSHSVIEKGQTVTLRCDPISGHDNLYWYRRVMGKEIKFLLHFVKESKQDESGMPNNRFLAERTGGTYSTLKVQPAELEDSGVYFCASSQSGLHNEQFFGPGTRLTVL.

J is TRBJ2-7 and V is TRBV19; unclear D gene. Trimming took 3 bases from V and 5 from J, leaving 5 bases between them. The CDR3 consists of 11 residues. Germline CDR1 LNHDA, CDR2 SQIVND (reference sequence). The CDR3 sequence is CASSIEDEQYF. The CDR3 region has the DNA TGTGCCAGTAGTATTGAGGACGAGCAGTACTTC.

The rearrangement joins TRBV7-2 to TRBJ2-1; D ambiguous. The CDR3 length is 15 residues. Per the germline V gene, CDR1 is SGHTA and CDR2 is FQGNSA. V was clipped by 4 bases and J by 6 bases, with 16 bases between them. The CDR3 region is CASSSRLPSTNEQFF. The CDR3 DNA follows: TGTGCCAGCAGCTCACGACTTCCCTCGACCAATGAGCAGTTCTTC.

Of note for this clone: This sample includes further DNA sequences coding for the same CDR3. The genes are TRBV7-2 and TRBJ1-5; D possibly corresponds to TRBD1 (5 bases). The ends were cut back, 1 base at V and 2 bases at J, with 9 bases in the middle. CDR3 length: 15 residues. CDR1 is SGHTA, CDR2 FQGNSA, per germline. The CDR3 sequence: CASSLERGGNQPQHF. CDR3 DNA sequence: TGTGCCAGCAGCTTAGAGAGGGGAGGCAATCAGCCCCAGCATTTT. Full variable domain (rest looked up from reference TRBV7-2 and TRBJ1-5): GAGVSQSPSNKVTEKGKDVELRCDPISGHTALYWYRQSLGQGLEFLIYFQGNSAPDKSGLPSDRFSAERTGGSVSTLTIQRTQQEDSAVYLCASSLERGGNQPQHFGDGTRLSIL.

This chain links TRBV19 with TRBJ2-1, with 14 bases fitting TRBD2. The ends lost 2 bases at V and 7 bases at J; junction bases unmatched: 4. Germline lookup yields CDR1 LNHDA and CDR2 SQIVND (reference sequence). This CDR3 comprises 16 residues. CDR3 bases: TGTGCCAGTAGTATACGGAGACTAGCGGGAGGGAATGAGCAGTTCTTC. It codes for CASSIRRLAGGNEQFF.

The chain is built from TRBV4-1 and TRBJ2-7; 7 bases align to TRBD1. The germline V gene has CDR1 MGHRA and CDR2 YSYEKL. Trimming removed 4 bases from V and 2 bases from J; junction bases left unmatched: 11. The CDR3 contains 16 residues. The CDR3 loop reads CASSLDDRARAYEQYF. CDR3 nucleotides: TGCGCCAGCAGCCTGGATGACAGGGCAAGGGCCTACGAGCAGTACTTC.

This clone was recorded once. CDR3 sequence: CASTTPRGGGTDTQYF. The CDR3 bases are TGTGCCAGCACCACGCCCAGGGGGGGCGGCACAGATACGCAGTATTTT. The chain carries TRBV11-2 and TRBJ2-3; D is perhaps TRBD1 or TRBD2 (7 bases each). Trimming took 7 bases from V and 1 from J, leaving 18 bases between them. The CDR3 loop spans 16 amino acids. The germline gives CDR1 SGHAT, CDR2 FQNNGV.

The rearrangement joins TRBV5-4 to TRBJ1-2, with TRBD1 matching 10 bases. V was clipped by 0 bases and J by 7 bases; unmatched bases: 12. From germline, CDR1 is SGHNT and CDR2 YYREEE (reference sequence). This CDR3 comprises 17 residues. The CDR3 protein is CASSLVGQGDKNGGYTF. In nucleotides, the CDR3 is TGTGCCAGCAGCTTGGTAGGACAGGGGGACAAGAACGGTGGCTACACCTTC.

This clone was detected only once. The CDR3 protein is CASLSKQGAVGSSPQHF. Here the CDR3 DNA reads TGTGCCAGCCTATCGAAACAGGGCGCCGTTGGATCTTCCCCCCAGCATTTT. The chain couples TRBV19 to TRBJ1-5, with D maybe TRBD1 (6 bases). Trimming shortened V by 9 bases and J by 10 bases, and 31 bases separated the two germline ends. The germline V gene encodes CDR1 LNHDA and CDR2 SQIVND (reference sequence). This CDR3 has 17 amino acids.

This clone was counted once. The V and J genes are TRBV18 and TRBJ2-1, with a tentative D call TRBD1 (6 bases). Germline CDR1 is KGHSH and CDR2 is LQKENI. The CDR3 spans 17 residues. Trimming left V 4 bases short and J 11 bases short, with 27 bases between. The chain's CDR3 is CASSLLLWGPSPTQQFF. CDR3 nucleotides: TGTGCCAGCTCACTACTCCTCTGGGGGCCTTCCCCAACGCAGCAGTTCTTC.

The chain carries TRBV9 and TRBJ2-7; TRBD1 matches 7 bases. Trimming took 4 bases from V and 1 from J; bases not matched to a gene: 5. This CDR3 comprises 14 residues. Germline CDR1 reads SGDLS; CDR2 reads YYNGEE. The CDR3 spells CASSPPGQSYEQYF. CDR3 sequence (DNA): TGTGCCAGCAGCCCACCGGGACAGTCCTACGAGCAGTACTTC. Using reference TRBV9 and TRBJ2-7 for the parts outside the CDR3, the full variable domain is DSGVTQTPKHLITATGQRVTLRCSPRSGDLSVYWYQQSLDQGLQFLIQYYNGEERAKGNILERFSAQQFPDLHSELNLSSLELGDSALYFCASSPPGQSYEQYFGPGTRLTVT.

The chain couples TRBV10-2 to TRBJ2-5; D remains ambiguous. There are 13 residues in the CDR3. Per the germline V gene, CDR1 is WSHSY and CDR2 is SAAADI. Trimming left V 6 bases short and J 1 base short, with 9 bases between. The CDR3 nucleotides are TGCGCCAGCAGAGGGAACACCCAAGAGACCCAGTACTTC. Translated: CASRGNTQETQYF.

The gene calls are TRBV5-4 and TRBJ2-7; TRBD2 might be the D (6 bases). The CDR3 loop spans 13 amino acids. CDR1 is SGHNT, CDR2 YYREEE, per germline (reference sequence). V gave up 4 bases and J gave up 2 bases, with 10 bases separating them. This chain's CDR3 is CASSGGNTYEQYF. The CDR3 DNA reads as TGTGCCAGCAGCGGCGGGAATACCTACGAGCAGTACTTC. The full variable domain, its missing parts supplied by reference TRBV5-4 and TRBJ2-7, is ETGVTQSPTHLIKTRGQQVTLRCSSQSGHNTVSWYQQALGQGPQFIFQYYREEENGRGNFPPRFSGLQFPNYSSELNVNALELDDSALYLCASSGGNTYEQYFGPGTRLTVT.

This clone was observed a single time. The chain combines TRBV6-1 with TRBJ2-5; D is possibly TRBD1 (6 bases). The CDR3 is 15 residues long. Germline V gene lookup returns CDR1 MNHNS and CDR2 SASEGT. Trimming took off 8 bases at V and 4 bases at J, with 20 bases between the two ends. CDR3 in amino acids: CASGLIGGLVETQYF. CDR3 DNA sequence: TGTGCCAGCGGCCTAATTGGGGGCCTGGTAGAGACCCAGTACTTC.

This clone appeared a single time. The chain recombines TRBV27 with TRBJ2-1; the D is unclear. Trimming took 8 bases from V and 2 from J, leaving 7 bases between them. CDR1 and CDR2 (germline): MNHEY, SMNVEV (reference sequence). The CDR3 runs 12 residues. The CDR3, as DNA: TGTGCCAGCCACGATCCCTACAATGAGCAGTTCTTC. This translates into CASHDPYNEQFF.

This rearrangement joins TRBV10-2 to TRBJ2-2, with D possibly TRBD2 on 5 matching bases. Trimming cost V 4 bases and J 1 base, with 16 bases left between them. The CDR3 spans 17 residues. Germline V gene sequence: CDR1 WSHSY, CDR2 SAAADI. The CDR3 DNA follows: TGCGCCAGCAGTGGGACCCTAGCTTCGTTGAACACCGGGGAGCTGTTTTTT. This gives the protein CASSGTLASLNTGELFF.

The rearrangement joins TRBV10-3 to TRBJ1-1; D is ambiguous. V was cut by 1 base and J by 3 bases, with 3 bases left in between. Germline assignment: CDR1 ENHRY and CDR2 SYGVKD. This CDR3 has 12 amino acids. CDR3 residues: CAISEFHTEAFF. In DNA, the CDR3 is TGTGCCATCAGTGAGTTTCACACTGAAGCTTTCTTT.

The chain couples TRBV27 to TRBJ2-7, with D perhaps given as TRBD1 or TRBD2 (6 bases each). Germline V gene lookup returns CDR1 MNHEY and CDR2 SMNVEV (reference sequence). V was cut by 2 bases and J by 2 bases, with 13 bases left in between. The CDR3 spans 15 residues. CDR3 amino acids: CASSLKPRGAYEQYF. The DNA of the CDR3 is TGTGCCAGCAGTTTAAAACCGAGGGGGGCCTACGAGCAGTACTTC.